The 27 T cell receptor beta chains given below trace back to one sample, sequenced in a study of CD8 T cells in ankylosing spondylitis. Study observations and caveats: Eight highly homologous variants made up a TCR beta motif, and this motif appeared characteristic of ankylosing spondylitis blood.

The antigens these receptors bind are not known. TCRdb passed the 5' RACE reads through MiXCR, listing each CDR3 protein once. Counted here are hundreds of thousands of distinct CDR3 sequences, more than 9.5% occurring once; the ten biggest clones make up approximately 6.2%. The sequenced sample was blood, either unsorted or a sorted T cell fraction (not recorded which). The receptors were sampled from a male donor with ankylosing spondylitis.

The rearrangement joins TRBV7-2 to TRBJ2-5; D is perhaps TRBD2 (6 bases). This CDR3 spans 15 amino acids. Trimming removed 1 base at V and 1 base at J, with 10 bases between. Germline V CDR1 and CDR2: SGHTA, FQGNSA. The CDR3: CASSLGPGLQETQYF. CDR3 nucleotide sequence: TGTGCCAGCAGCTTAGGGCCGGGACTCCAAGAGACCCAGTACTTC.

This clonotype was detected a few times. The chain carries TRBV12-5 and TRBJ2-5; no clear D gene. With 4 bases removed from V and 4 bases from J, the gap between germline ends came to 13 bases. Per the germline V gene, CDR1 is LGHNT and CDR2 is FRNRAP. This CDR3 contains 14 residues. As DNA, the CDR3 is TGTGCTAGTGGTTCCTCCGGCCCGCGAGAGACCCAGTACTTC. It codes for CASGSSGPRETQYF.

The chain uses TRBV12-3 or TRBV12-4 and TRBJ1-5; no clear D gene. This CDR3 has 19 amino acids. V lost 5 bases, J lost 0 bases, and 23 bases lay in between. Here the CDR3 DNA reads TGTGCCAGCAGTCCCCGGGATGTGAATGGGCCCTATAGCAATCAGCCCCAGCATTTT. Amino acid sequence: CASSPRDVNGPYSNQPQHF.

The sample holds a few counts of this clonotype. The chain links TRBV6-5 to TRBJ2-7, with D possibly TRBD2 on 5 matching bases. CDR3 length equals 14 residues. V lost 2 bases, J lost 6 bases, and 14 bases lay in between. Germline V gene lookup returns CDR1 MNHEY and CDR2 SVGAGI. CDR3 bases: TGTGCCAGCAGTTACAACGGTCCCGAGGGCGAGCAGTACTTC. Translation: CASSYNGPEGEQYF.

Only a few counts were recorded for this clonotype. The chain recombines TRBV7-9 with TRBJ1-2; a possible D gene is TRBD1 (5 bases). The CDR3 has 16 residues. CDR1 and CDR2 (germline): SEHNR, FQNEAQ (reference sequence). V dropped 1 base and J dropped 5 bases, with 17 bases sitting between them. The CDR3 nucleotides read TGTGCCAGCAGCTTAGAATTCGGGACCGCTATTTATGGCTACACCTTC. Translating gives CASSLEFGTAIYGYTF.

This clonotype was found a few times. V and J are TRBV24-1 and TRBJ2-5; 8 nucleotides match TRBD1. Germline assignment: CDR1 KGHDR and CDR2 SFDVKD. V dropped 12 bases and J dropped 2; count of bases not matched to a gene: 7. The CDR3 is made up of 13 amino acids. The chain's CDR3 is CAPRNRGQETQYF. CDR3 coding DNA: TGTGCCCCTCGAAACAGGGGGCAAGAGACCCAGTACTTC.

The rearrangement links TRBV5-1 to TRBJ2-3, with a tentative D call TRBD2 (6 bases). The CDR3 covers 16 residues. Germline-derived CDR1 and CDR2 are SGHRS and YFSETQ. The ends were cut back, 1 base at V and 3 bases at J, with 15 bases in the middle. DNA for the CDR3: TGCGCCAGCAGCTTGAGTGGCCCGGGGGTTACAGATACGCAGTATTTT. As protein: CASSLSGPGVTDTQYF.

At least ten counts were recorded for this clonotype. V is TRBV4-2 and J is TRBJ2-5, with D possibly being TRBD2 (6 bases). Germline CDR1 is LGHNA and CDR2 is YNFKEQ. The V end lost 1 base, the J end lost 4 bases, and 10 bases lay between the germline ends. CDR3 length: 14 residues. As DNA, the CDR3 is TGTGCCAGCAGCCAAGTTGGGGGGAGAGAGACCCAGTACTTC. This gives the protein CASSQVGGRETQYF.

This clonotype was observed a handful of times. The V call is TRBV12-3 or TRBV12-4, the J call TRBJ1-5; a possible D gene is TRBD1 (5 bases). CDR3 length: 16 residues. Trimming pared 1 base from V and 2 bases from J, leaving 12 bases between. Written as DNA, the CDR3 is TGTGCCAGCAGTTTAGAGGGGACCGGCGGCAATCAGCCCCAGCATTTT. As protein: CASSLEGTGGNQPQHF.

The J gene is TRBJ1-5, the V gene TRBV2; D is unresolved. This CDR3 region has 11 residues. With 3 bases removed from V and 5 bases from J, the gap between germline ends came to 2 bases. Germline V gives CDR1 SNHLY, CDR2 FYNNEI. This CDR3 is CASSDDQPQHF. DNA for the CDR3: TGTGCCAGCAGTGATGATCAGCCCCAGCATTTT.

The CDR3 reads CASSQVSGRGPYNEQFF. In nucleotides, the CDR3 is TGCGCCAGCAGCCAAGTTAGCGGAAGGGGCCCCTACAATGAGCAGTTCTTC. The chain couples TRBV4-1 to TRBJ2-1, with a weak D call TRBD2 (6 bases). The CDR3 runs to 17 residues. Germline loops: CDR1 MGHRA, CDR2 YSYEKL. V was pared by 1 base and J by 2 bases, with 15 bases between.

This sequence joins TRBV7-9 and TRBJ2-1; 8 nucleotides agree with TRBD2. The length of the CDR3 is 14 residues. Germline V lookup: CDR1 SEHNR, CDR2 FQNEAQ (reference sequence). V lost 2 bases to trimming and J lost 14 bases; unmatched junction nucleotides: 11. The CDR3 is CASSLRGLESRKFF. In DNA, the CDR3 is TGTGCCAGCAGCTTAAGGGGACTAGAATCCCGGAAGTTCTTC.

This clonotype was detected a few times. The chain employs TRBV13 and TRBJ2-1; no firm D call. This CDR3 comprises 12 residues. CDR1 PRHDT and CDR2 FYEKMQ come from the germline V gene (reference sequence). V lost 0 bases and J 10 bases, leaving 7 bases between the germline ends. The CDR3 DNA is TGTGCCAGCAGCTTAGGTAGACCCGAGCAGTTCTTC. Protein sequence: CASSLGRPEQFF.

This clonotype was detected a few times. This chain connects TRBV7-2 to TRBJ2-1; D ambiguous. Germline CDR1 reads SGHTA; CDR2 reads FQGNSA. The CDR3 runs to 15 residues. V was shortened by 1 base and J by 3 bases, with 10 bases between the two germline ends. CDR3 DNA: TGTGCCAGCAGCTTAGTAGTACAGCACTACAATGAGCAGTTCTTC. It encodes CASSLVVQHYNEQFF.

V and J are TRBV30 and TRBJ2-3; 8 positions match TRBD2. Germline-derived CDR1 and CDR2 are GTSNPN and SVGIG (reference sequence). With 4 bases clipped from V and 0 bases from J, the junction kept 3 bases outside the gene matches. The CDR3 is made up of 14 amino acids. This CDR3 reads CAWTSGSSTDTQYF. CDR3 DNA sequence: TGTGCCTGGACTAGCGGGTCTAGCACAGATACGCAGTATTTT.

The rearrangement joins TRBV11-1 to TRBJ2-5; TRBD2 matches 15 bases. V was pared by 3 bases and J by 4 bases, with 3 bases of the junction left unmatched. This CDR3 has 16 amino acids. The germline V gene encodes CDR1 SGHAT and CDR2 FQDESV (reference sequence). The CDR3 bases are TGTGCCAGCAGCTTTGGACTAGCGGGAGGGCCAGAGACCCAGTACTTC. It encodes CASSFGLAGGPETQYF. The complete variable domain, with remaining parts taken from reference TRBV11-1 and TRBJ2-5, reads EAEVAQSPRYKITEKSQAVAFWCDPISGHATLYWYRQILGQGPELLVQFQDESVVDDSQLPKDRFSAERLKGVDSTLKIQPAELGDSAMYLCASSFGLAGGPETQYFGPGTRLLVL.

This clonotype was counted at least ten times. This sequence joins TRBV11-2 and TRBJ2-2; D gene ambiguous. Germline CDR1 reads SGHAT; CDR2 reads FQNNGV. The CDR3 has 13 amino acids. V shed 1 base and J shed 7 bases, with 7 bases lying between them. CDR3 in amino acids: CASSLGPVGELFF. The CDR3 DNA reads as TGTGCCAGCAGCTTAGGCCCGGTCGGGGAGCTGTTTTTT.

This clonotype was detected many times. The chain has TRBV25-1 and TRBJ2-3; no definite D call. The CDR3 has 12 amino acids. The ends were cut back, 1 base at V and 5 bases at J, with 4 bases in the middle. Germline assignment: CDR1 MGHDK and CDR2 SYGVNS. DNA of the CDR3: TGTGCCAGCAGTGAATTGAGAGATACGCAGTATTTT. It yields the protein CASSELRDTQYF.

This clonotype was seen a handful of times. This rearrangement joins TRBV6-2 or TRBV6-3 to TRBJ2-1, with D possibly called TRBD1 or TRBD2 (5 bases each). CDR1 is MNHEY and CDR2 is SVGEGT in the germline V gene. The CDR3 contains 13 residues. The V and J ends lost 2 bases and 5 bases respectively, with 7 bases between them. CDR3 coding DNA: TGTGCCAGCAGTTACGGGACCAACAATGAGCAGTTCTTC. Protein sequence: CASSYGTNNEQFF.

V usage is TRBV24-1 and J usage is TRBJ2-7; 11 bases fit TRBD1. CDR3 length equals 14 residues. V was pared by 6 bases and J by 3 bases, with 3 bases of the junction left unmatched. Per germline, CDR1 KGHDR and CDR2 SFDVKD. CDR3 residues: CATSRGTGGYEQYF. The CDR3 DNA reads as TGTGCCACCAGTCGCGGGACAGGGGGCTACGAGCAGTACTTC.

This sequence joins TRBV20-1 and TRBJ2-2, with TRBD2 matching over 10 bases. CDR3 length: 15 amino acids. The J segment lost 6 bases and the V segment lost 5 bases, leaving 9 bases of the junction unmatched. Germline V lookup: CDR1 DFQATT, CDR2 SNEGSKA (reference sequence). CDR3 sequence: CSAAKREGFPGELFF. In nucleotides, the CDR3 is TGCAGTGCTGCTAAGCGGGAGGGTTTTCCCGGGGAGCTGTTTTTT.

This clonotype showed up just a few times. J is TRBJ1-1 and V is TRBV7-2; no definite D call. The germline gives CDR1 SGHTA, CDR2 FQGNSA. V dropped 0 bases and J dropped 7 bases, with 9 bases sitting between them. The length of the CDR3 is 13 residues. CDR3 loop: CASSLARAGEAFF. CDR3 sequence (DNA): TGTGCCAGCAGCTTAGCGCGGGCAGGTGAAGCTTTCTTT. Full variable domain (outside the CDR3, taken from reference TRBV7-2 and TRBJ1-1): GAGVSQSPSNKVTEKGKDVELRCDPISGHTALYWYRQSLGQGLEFLIYFQGNSAPDKSGLPSDRFSAERTGGSVSTLTIQRTQQEDSAVYLCASSLARAGEAFFGQGTRLTVV.

In this sample, this clonotype turned up a few times. V usage is TRBV20-1 and J usage is TRBJ2-3, with 11 bases matching TRBD2. CDR1 and CDR2 from the germline V gene are DFQATT and SNEGSKA (reference sequence). The CDR3 runs to 17 residues. V lost 6 bases, J lost 2 bases, and 13 bases stayed unmatched. DNA for the CDR3: TGCAGTGCGAGCATAGCGGGAGGGCCTGTTGACACAGATACGCAGTATTTT. Its protein product is CSASIAGGPVDTDTQYF.

Only a few counts were recorded for this clonotype. The chain couples TRBV20-1 to TRBJ2-3; 10 bases fit TRBD2. The CDR3 extends over 15 amino acids. V lost 5 bases and J lost 2; bases outside the gene matches: 7. The germline V gene encodes CDR1 DFQATT and CDR2 SNEGSKA (reference sequence). CDR3 nucleotide sequence: TGCAGTGCTCCCAATAGCGGGAGGAACACAGATACGCAGTATTTT. Residues: CSAPNSGRNTDTQYF.

The rearrangement joins TRBV7-9 to TRBJ2-7; 7 nucleotides match TRBD1. Germline lookup yields CDR1 SEHNR and CDR2 FQNEAQ (reference sequence). J gave up 6 bases and V 5 bases, and 4 bases lay outside the gene matches. The CDR3 runs 12 residues. Here the CDR3 DNA reads TGTGCCAGCAGCCCGACAGGGCGCGAGCAGTACGTC. Amino acids: CASSPTGREQYV.

V usage is TRBV12-3 or TRBV12-4 and J usage is TRBJ1-6; D unresolved. This CDR3 contains 13 residues. V lost 3 bases, J lost 4 bases, and 4 bases lay in between. This chain's CDR3 is CASSFEYNSPLHF. The CDR3 bases are TGTGCCAGCAGTTTCGAGTATAATTCACCCCTCCACTTT.

This clonotype was found many times. The chain is built from TRBV29-1 and TRBJ1-4, with TRBD1 as a possible D gene (5 bases). Trimming left V 3 bases short and J 8 bases short, with 13 bases between. The CDR3 spans 13 residues. CDR1 is SQVTM, CDR2 ANQGSEA, per germline. CDR3 loop: CSVERMGDEKLFF. CDR3 nucleotide sequence: TGCAGCGTTGAGAGGATGGGGGACGAAAAACTGTTTTTT. The full variable domain, in which reference TRBV29-1 and TRBJ1-4 provide the parts outside the CDR3, is SAVISQKPSRDICQRGTSLTIQCQVDSQVTMMFWYRQQPGQSLTLIATANQGSEATYESGFVIDKFPISRPNLTFSTLTVSNMSPEDSSIYLCSVERMGDEKLFFGSGTQLSVL.